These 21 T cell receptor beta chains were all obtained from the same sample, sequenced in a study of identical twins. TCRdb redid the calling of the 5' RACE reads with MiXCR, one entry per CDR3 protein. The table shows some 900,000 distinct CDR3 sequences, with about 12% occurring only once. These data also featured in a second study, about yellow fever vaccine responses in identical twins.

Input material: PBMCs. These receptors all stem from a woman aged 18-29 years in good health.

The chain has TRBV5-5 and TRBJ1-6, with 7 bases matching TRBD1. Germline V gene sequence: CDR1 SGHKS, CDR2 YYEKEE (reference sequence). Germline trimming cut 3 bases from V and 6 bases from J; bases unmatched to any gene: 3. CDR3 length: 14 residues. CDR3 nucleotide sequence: TGTGCCAGCAGCTCGACAGGGAGTAATTCACCCCTCCACTTT. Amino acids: CASSSTGSNSPLHF.

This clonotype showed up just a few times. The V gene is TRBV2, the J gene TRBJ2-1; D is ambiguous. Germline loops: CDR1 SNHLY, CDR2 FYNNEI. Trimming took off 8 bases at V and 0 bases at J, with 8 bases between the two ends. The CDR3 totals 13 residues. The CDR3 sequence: CASREASYNEQFF. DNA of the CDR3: TGTGCCAGCCGAGAAGCCTCCTACAATGAGCAGTTCTTC.

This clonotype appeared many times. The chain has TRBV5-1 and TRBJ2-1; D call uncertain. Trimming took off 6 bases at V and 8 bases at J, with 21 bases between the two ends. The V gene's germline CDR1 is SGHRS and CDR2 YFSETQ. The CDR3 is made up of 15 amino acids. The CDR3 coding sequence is TGCGCCAGCACCCCGGGTGAGGCCGAGGTTGATGAGCAGTTCTTC. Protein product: CASTPGEAEVDEQFF.

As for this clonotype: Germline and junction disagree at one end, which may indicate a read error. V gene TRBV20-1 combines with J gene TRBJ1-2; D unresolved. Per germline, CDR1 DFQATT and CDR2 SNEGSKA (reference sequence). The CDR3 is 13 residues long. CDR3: CSASGLLNYGSTF. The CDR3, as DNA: TGCAGTGCTAGTGGACTCCTGAACTATGGCTCCACCTTC.

The CDR3, as DNA: TGCAGTGCTAGAGCCCAGGGATTCCGGGAGCTGTTTTTT. Translated: CSARAQGFRELFF. This chain uses TRBV20-1 with TRBJ2-2, with D possibly matching TRBD1 (5 bases). Trimming cost V 1 base and J 9 bases, with 12 bases left between them. This CDR3 has 13 amino acids. Looked up from germline, CDR1 is DFQATT and CDR2 is SNEGSKA (reference sequence).

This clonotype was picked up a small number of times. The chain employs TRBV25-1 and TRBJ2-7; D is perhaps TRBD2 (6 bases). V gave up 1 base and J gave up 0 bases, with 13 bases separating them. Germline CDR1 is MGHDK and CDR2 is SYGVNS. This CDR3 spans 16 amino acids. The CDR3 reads CASSESGLQSSYEQYF. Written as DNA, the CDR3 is TGTGCCAGCAGTGAATCGGGACTCCAATCCTCCTACGAGCAGTACTTC.

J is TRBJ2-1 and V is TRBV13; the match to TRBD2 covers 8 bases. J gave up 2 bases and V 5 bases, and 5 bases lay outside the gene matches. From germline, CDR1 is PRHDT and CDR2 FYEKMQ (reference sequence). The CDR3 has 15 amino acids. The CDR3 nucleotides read TGTGCCAGCAGCCCAGGGACTAGTCCCTACAATGAGCAGTTCTTC. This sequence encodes CASSPGTSPYNEQFF.

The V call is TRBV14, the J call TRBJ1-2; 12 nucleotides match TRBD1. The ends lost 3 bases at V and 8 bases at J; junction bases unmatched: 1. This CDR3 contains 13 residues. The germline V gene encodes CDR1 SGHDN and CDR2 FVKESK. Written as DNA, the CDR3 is TGTGCCAGCAGCCAGGGACAGGGGGCAGGCTACACCTTC. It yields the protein CASSQGQGAGYTF.

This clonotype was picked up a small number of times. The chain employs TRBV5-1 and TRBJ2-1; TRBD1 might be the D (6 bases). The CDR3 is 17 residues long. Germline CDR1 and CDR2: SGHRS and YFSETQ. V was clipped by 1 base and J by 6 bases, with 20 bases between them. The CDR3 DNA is TGCGCCAGCAGCTTGCAGAGCCTCGGAACAGGGACCAATGAGCAGTTCTTC. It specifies CASSLQSLGTGTNEQFF.

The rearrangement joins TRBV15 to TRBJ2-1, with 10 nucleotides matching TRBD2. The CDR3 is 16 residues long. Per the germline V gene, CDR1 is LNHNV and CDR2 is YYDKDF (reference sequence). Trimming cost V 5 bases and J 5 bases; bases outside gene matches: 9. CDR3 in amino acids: CATSRRVAGGHNEQFF. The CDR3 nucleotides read TGTGCCACCAGCCGCCGAGTAGCGGGAGGCCACAATGAGCAGTTCTTC.

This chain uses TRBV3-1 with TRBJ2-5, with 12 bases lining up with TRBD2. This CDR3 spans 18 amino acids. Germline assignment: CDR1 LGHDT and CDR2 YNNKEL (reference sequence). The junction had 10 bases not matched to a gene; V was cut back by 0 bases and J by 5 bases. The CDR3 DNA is TGTGCCAGCAGCCAAGACCTAGCGGGGGGGCTGTCGATGGAGACCCAGTACTTC. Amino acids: CASSQDLAGGLSMETQYF.

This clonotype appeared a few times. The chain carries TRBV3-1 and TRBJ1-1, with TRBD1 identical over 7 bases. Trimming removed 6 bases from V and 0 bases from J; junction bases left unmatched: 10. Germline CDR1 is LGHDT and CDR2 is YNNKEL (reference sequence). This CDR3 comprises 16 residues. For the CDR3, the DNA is TGTGCCAGCAGTCATTCGGACAGGATGATGAACACTGAAGCTTTCTTT. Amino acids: CASSHSDRMMNTEAFF.

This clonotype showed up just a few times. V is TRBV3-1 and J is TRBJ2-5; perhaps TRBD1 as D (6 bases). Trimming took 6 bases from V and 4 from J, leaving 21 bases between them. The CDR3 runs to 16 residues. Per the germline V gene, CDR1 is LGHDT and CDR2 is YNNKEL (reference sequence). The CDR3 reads CASSPSLGGSGETQYF. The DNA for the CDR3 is TGTGCCAGCAGTCCATCCCTAGGGGGATCAGGAGAGACCCAGTACTTC.

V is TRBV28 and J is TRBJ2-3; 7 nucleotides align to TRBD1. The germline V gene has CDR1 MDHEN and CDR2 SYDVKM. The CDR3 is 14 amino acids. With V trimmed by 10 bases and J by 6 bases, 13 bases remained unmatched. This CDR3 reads CATTGFLSVDTQYF. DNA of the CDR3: TGTGCCACGACAGGGTTTCTTAGCGTGGATACGCAGTATTTT.

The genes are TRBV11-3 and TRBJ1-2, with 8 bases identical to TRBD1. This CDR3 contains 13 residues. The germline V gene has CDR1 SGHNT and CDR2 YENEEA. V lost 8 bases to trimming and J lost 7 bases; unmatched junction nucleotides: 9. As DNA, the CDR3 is TGTGCCAGCGCCACCGACAGGGGTGGTGGCTACACCTTC. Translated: CASATDRGGGYTF.

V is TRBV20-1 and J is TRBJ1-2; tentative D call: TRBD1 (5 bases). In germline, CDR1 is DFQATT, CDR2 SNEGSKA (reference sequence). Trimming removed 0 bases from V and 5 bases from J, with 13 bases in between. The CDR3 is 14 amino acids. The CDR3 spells CSARDPRAPYGYTF. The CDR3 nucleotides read TGCAGTGCTAGAGATCCCAGGGCACCTTATGGCTACACCTTC.

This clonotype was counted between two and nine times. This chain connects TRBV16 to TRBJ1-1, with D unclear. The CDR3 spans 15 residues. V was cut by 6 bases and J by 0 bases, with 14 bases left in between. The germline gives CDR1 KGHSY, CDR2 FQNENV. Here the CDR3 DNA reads TGTGCCAGCAGTAAAGAACGGACGGTGAACACTGAAGCTTTCTTT. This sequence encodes CASSKERTVNTEAFF.

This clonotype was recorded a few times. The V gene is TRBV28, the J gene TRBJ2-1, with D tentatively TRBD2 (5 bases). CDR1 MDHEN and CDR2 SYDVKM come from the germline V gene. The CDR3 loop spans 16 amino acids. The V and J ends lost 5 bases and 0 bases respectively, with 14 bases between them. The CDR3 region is CASSVRLSSSYNEQFF. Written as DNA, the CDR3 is TGTGCCAGCAGTGTCCGACTATCGTCCTCCTACAATGAGCAGTTCTTC.

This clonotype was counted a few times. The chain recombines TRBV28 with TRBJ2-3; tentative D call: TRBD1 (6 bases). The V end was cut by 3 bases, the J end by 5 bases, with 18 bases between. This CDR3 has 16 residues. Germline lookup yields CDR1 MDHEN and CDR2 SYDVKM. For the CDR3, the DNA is TGTGCCAGCAGTTTTCAGGTCCAGGGGATTCAAGATACGCAGTATTTT. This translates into CASSFQVQGIQDTQYF.

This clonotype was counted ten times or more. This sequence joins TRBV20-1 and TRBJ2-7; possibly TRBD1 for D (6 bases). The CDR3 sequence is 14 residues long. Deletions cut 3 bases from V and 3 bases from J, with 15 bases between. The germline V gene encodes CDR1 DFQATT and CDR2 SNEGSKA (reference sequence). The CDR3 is CSASAVRGNYEQYV. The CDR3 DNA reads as TGCAGTGCTAGTGCGGTAAGGGGGAACTACGAGCAGTACGTC.

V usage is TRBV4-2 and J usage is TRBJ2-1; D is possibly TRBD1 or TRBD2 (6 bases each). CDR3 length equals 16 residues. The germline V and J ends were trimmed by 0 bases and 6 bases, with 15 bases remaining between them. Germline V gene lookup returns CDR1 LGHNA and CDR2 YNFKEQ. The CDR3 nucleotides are TGTGCCAGCAGCCAAGAGTCAACAGGGACTGGCAATGAGCAGTTCTTC. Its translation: CASSQESTGTGNEQFF.